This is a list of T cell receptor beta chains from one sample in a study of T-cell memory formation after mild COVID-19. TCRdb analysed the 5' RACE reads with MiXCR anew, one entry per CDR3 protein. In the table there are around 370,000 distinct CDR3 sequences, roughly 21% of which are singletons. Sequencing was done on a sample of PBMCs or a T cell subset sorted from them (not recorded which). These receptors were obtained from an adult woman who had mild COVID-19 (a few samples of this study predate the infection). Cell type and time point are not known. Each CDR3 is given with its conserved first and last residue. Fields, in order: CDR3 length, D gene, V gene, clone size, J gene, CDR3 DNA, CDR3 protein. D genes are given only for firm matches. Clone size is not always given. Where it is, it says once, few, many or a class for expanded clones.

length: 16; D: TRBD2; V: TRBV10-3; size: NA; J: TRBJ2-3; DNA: TGTGCCATCAGTGGTAATGTTGGCGGGAGAACAGATACGCAGTATTTT; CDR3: CAISGNVGGRTDTQYF
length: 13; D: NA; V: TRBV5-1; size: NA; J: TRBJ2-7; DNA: TGCGCCAGCAGCTCAGCAGGGGGGGACGAGCAGTACTTC; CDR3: CASSSAGGDEQYF
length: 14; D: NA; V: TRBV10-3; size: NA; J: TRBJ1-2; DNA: TGTGCCATCAGTGACTCATTATCCCCCGATGGCTACACCTTC; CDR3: CAISDSLSPDGYTF
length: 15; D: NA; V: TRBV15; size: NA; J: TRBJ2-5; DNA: TGTGCCACCAGCAGAGATCGTGCACAGCAAGAGACCCAGTACTTC; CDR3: CATSRDRAQQETQYF
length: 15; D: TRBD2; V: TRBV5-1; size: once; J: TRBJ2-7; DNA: TGCGCCAGCAGCTTTTCAGCGGGAGTCGCCTACGAGCAGTACTTC; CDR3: CASSFSAGVAYEQYF
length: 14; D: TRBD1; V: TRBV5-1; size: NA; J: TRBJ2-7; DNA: TGCGCCAGCAGCCCGACAGGGAACTCCTACGAGCAGTACTTC; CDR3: CASSPTGNSYEQYF
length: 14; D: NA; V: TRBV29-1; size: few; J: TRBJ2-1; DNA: TGCAGCGTTGAAGAGGAGAGCTCCTACAATGAGCAGTTCTTC; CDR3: CSVEEESSYNEQFF
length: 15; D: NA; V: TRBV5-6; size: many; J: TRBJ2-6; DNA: TGTGCCAGCAGCTTAGGGACAACTGGGGCCAACGTCCTGACTTTC; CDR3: CASSLGTTGANVLTF
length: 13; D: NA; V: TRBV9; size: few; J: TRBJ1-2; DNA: TGTGCCAGTCGCCCGGGGGGGAACTATGGCTACACCTTC; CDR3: CASRPGGNYGYTF
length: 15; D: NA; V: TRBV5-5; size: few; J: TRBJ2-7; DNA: TGTGCCAGCAGCCCGGCCGCGGGAAACACCTACGAGCAGTACTTC; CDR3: CASSPAAGNTYEQYF
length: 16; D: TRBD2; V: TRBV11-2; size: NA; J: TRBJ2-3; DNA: TGTGCCAGCAGCTTAGGTTCTAGCGGGGAGACAGATACGCAGTATTTT; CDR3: CASSLGSSGETDTQYF
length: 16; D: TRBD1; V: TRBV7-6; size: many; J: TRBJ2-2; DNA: TGTGCCAGCAGTTCCGGACAGGGCCTATTCACCGGGGAGCTGTTTTTT; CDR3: CASSSGQGLFTGELFF
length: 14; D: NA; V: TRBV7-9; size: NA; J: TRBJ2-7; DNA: TGTGCCAGCAGCCCGGGACTTCACTCCTACGAGCAGTACTTC; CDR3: CASSPGLHSYEQYF
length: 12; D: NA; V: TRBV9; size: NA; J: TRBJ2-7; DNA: TGTGCCAGCGGCAGGGTCTCCTACGAGCAGTACTTC; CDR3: CASGRVSYEQYF
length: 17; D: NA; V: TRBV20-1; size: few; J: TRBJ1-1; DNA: TGCAGTGCTAGAGCGGACCCGGGAGTTGTTGGAAACACTGAAGCTTTCTTT; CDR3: CSARADPGVVGNTEAFF
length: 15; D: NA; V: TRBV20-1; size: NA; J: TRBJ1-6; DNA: TGCAGTGCCCAACCTGCCGGGACTTTCAATTCACCCCTCCACTTT; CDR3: CSAQPAGTFNSPLHF